This is a list of T cell receptor beta chains from one sample in a study of PD-L1 blockade in urothelial cancer. Generated by immunoSEQ multiplex PCR, the TCRdb table keeps only in-frame clones and is missing some. The repertoire consists of 65,000 to 80,000 clones, with 90% occurring once and the leading ten covering around 4.2%. Here the sequenced sample was PBMCs, taken around atezolizumab (anti-PD-L1) treatment. The receptors shown here come from a man between 65 and 79 years old with urothelial cancer. CDR3s include the opening cysteine and the closing phenylalanine or tryptophan. The order of the fields is J gene, clone size, V gene, D gene, CDR3 length, CDR3 protein, CDR3 DNA. The D gene is left open where the match is weak. Size values are once, few and many counts, or a class for expanded clones, and some rows have none.

>TRBJ2-2|-|TRBV30|-|15
CAWSGGPGRTGELFF
TGTGCCTGGTCTGGCGGTCCTGGCCGCACCGGGGAGCTGTTTTTT
>TRBJ2-2|many|TRBV5-6|TRBD2|17
CASSWGTSGTGTGELFF
TGTGCCAGCAGCTGGGGGACTAGCGGAACCGGCACCGGGGAGCTGTTTTTT
>TRBJ2-2|-|TRBV5-1|-|16
CASSSGTGKNTGELFF
TGCGCCAGCAGCTCCGGAACAGGAAAGAACACCGGGGAGCTGTTTTTT
>TRBJ2-1|once|TRBV5-1|TRBD2|19
CASSKRSSGVPVPGNEQFF
TGCGCCAGCAGCAAGAGGTCTAGCGGGGTGCCTGTACCGGGAAATGAGCAGTTCTTC
>TRBJ2-1|-|TRBV27|TRBD2|14
CASCKRGSYNEQFF
TGTGCCAGCTGTAAGCGGGGATCCTACAATGAGCAGTTCTTC
>TRBJ1-5|-|TRBV7-2|TRBD1|14
CASSPTGGNQPQHF
TGTGCCAGCAGCCCCACAGGGGGCAATCAGCCCCAGCATTTT
>TRBJ1-1|-|TRBV27|TRBD1|13
CASSKRQGGEAFF
TGTGCCAGCAGTAAACGACAGGGGGGTGAAGCTTTCTTT
>TRBJ2-1|-|TRBV5-1|-|18
CASSLELLRGRGRNEQFF
TGCGCCAGCAGCTTGGAACTCTTAAGGGGGAGGGGTAGGAATGAGCAGTTCTTC
>TRBJ1-5|-|TRBV10-3|TRBD1|13
CAIRGDRNQPQHF
TGTGCCATCAGGGGGGACAGAAATCAGCCCCAGCATTTT
>TRBJ1-4|-|TRBV27|TRBD1|18
CASSLGPGQGAPNEKLFF
TGTGCCAGCAGTTTAGGACCGGGACAGGGGGCGCCCAATGAAAAACTGTTTTTT
>TRBJ1-4|-|TRBV2|-|15
CASSDLSQSNEKLFF
TGTGCCAGCAGTGACCTCTCACAGAGTAATGAAAAACTGTTTTTT
>TRBJ2-7|-|TRBV2|TRBD2|16
CASTESRTSGSYEQYF
TGTGCCAGCACGGAGTCCCGGACTAGCGGCTCCTACGAGCAGTACTTC
>TRBJ2-7|-|TRBV7-2|TRBD1|17
CASSLGSGTGGFHEQYF
TGTGCCAGCAGCTTGGGTTCTGGGACAGGGGGCTTCCACGAGCAGTACTTC
>TRBJ2-2|-|TRBV19|-|14
CASSIQANTGELFF
TGTGCCAGTAGTATCCAGGCTAACACCGGGGAGCTGTTTTTT
>TRBJ2-5|once|TRBV5-5|-|15
CASSTPGRSQETQYF
TGTGCCAGCAGCACACCAGGGAGGAGCCAAGAGACCCAGTACTTC
>TRBJ2-7|-|TRBV6-5|TRBD2|15
CASRGGRGSSYEQYF
TGTGCCAGCAGGGGGGGGAGGGGTAGCTCCTACGAGCAGTACTTC
>TRBJ2-7|-|TRBV7-2|TRBD2|17
CASSLASSGILSYEQYF
TGTGCCAGCAGCTTAGCTTCCAGCGGGATCCTATCCTACGAGCAGTACTTC
>TRBJ1-2|-|TRBV28|TRBD1|13
CASSSGYRGGYTF
TGTGCCAGCAGTTCCGGCTACAGGGGTGGCTACACCTTC
>TRBJ1-2|-|TRBV11-2|-|15
CASSLGEGRNYGYTF
TGTGCCAGCAGCTTAGGGGAGGGACGAAACTATGGCTACACCTTC
>TRBJ1-2|-|TRBV15|-|14
CATSSLQGVSGYTF
TGTGCCACCAGCTCCTTACAGGGTGTCTCTGGCTACACCTTC
>TRBJ1-3|-|TRBV4-2|TRBD1|17
CASSQGQGGLSGNTIYF
TGTGCCAGCAGCCAGGGACAGGGGGGATTATCTGGAAACACCATATATTTT
>TRBJ2-3|-|TRBV5-6|TRBD2|15
CASDVRLADTDTQYF
TGTGCCAGCGACGTTCGGCTAGCGGACACAGATACGCAGTATTTT
>TRBJ1-2|-|TRBV28|-|13
CATIEAGNSGYTF
TGTGCCACCATCGAGGCAGGGAATAGCGGCTACACCTTC
>TRBJ2-3|once|TRBV11-2|-|11
CASSLAQTQYF
TGTGCCAGCAGCTTAGCGCAGACGCAGTATTTT
>TRBJ2-5|-|TRBV7-9|TRBD2|14
CASSWTSAGETQYF
TGTGCCAGCAGCTGGACTAGCGCCGGGGAGACCCAGTACTTC
>TRBJ2-5|-|TRBV30|TRBD1|12
CAWTGTGMAQYF
TGTGCCTGGACGGGGACAGGGATGGCCCAGTACTTC
>TRBJ2-1|-|TRBV11-2|TRBD2|16
CASSRGLAPRDREQFF
TGTGCCAGCAGCCGTGGACTAGCCCCCAGGGATCGAGAGCAGTTCTTC
>TRBJ2-3|-|TRBV5-1|TRBD2|15
CASAIGGRRTDTQYF
TGCGCCAGCGCAATCGGCGGGAGGCGGACAGATACGCAGTATTTT
>TRBJ2-7|-|TRBV2|TRBD1|14
CASSVRTGTYEQYF
TGTGCCAGCAGTGTTCGGACAGGGACCTACGAGCAGTACTTC
>TRBJ2-2|-|TRBV11-2|TRBD1|17
CASSPYWGQGRTGELFF
TGTGCCAGCAGCCCATATTGGGGACAGGGTCGCACCGGGGAGCTGTTTTTT
>TRBJ2-3|-|TRBV5-1|-|16
CASSLAQVVGADTQYF
TGCGCCAGCAGCTTGGCTCAGGTGGTCGGGGCAGATACGCAGTATTTT
>TRBJ2-5|-|TRBV11-2|TRBD2|16
CASSRRGLAGDETQYF
TGTGCCAGCAGCCGCCGGGGGCTAGCGGGAGATGAGACCCAGTACTTC
>TRBJ2-7|few|TRBV5-1|-|14
CASSGSGKNYEQYF
TGCGCCAGCAGCGGATCGGGGAAGAACTACGAGCAGTACTTC
>TRBJ2-2|-|TRBV5-6|-|14
CASSFVWGAGELFF
TGTGCCAGCAGCTTCGTCTGGGGCGCCGGGGAGCTGTTTTTT
>TRBJ2-7|-|TRBV5-1|TRBD2|16
CASSLGTSGSSYEQYF
TGCGCCAGCAGCTTGGGAACTAGCGGGAGCTCCTACGAGCAGTACTTC
>TRBJ2-5|-|TRBV29-1|TRBD2|15
CSVETLAGGRETQYF
TGCAGCGTTGAAACACTAGCGGGAGGGCGCGAGACCCAGTACTTC
>TRBJ1-4|-|TRBV19|TRBD1|16
CASSSPLTGGYEKLFF
TGTGCCAGTAGTTCTCCTCTGACAGGGGGCTATGAAAAACTGTTTTTT
>TRBJ2-7|-|TRBV5-6|-|11
CASSSYSEQYF
TGTGCCAGCAGCTCTTATAGCGAGCAGTACTTC